The source of this TCR beta chain is a study of cytomegalovirus exposure and HLA in healthy donors. Overall study results and limits: Some V segments, TRBV6-2 and TRBV6-3 among them, were indistinguishable and were therefore excluded. In a later analysis, several top co-occurrence clusters appeared linked to parvovirus B19, influenza, CMV and Epstein-Barr virus.

Germline loops: CDR1 SGHTA, CDR2 FQGNSA. This CDR3 contains 15 residues. The V and J ends lost 5 bases and 7 bases respectively, with 17 bases between them. Note on this clone: The antigen remains undetermined.

Donors in the study were healthy people who gave bone marrow. The PCR employed 60 Vbeta primers together with 13 Jbeta primers. In the original workflow: Later work found about 80 million unique TCR beta chains, with about 10 million shared. Assay used: immunoSEQ multiplex PCR; TCRdb lists only in-frame clones, some missing. That table gives V, J and clone size, and the DNA gave D and trimming. Among 150,000 or so clones listed, about 74% were seen once. The receptor's source is a man aged 40-49 years in good health and CMV-seropositive. The specimen was PBMCs. The rearrangement uses TRBV7-2 and TRBJ1-4, with D possibly TRBD1 on 6 matching bases. The DNA for the CDR3 is TGTGCCAGCAGCCCAAGGACAGCAAGATCTGAAAAACTGTTTTTT. This gives the protein CASSPRTARSEKLFF. Combining the CDR3 with reference TRBV7-2 and TRBJ1-4 gives the whole variable domain GAGVSQSPSNKVTEKGKDVELRCDPISGHTALYWYRQSLGQGLEFLIYFQGNSAPDKSGLPSDRFSAERTGGSVSTLTIQRTQQEDSAVYLCASSPRTARSEKLFFGSGTQLSVL.